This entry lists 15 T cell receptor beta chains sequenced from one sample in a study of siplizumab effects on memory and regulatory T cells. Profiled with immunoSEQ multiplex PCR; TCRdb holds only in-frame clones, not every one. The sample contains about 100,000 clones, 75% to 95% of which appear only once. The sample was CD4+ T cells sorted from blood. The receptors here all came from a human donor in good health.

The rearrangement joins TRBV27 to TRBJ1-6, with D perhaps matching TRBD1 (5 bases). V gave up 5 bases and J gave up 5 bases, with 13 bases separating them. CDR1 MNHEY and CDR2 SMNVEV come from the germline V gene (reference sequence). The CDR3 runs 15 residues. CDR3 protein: CASSPRDGNNSPLHF. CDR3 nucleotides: TGTGCCAGCAGTCCCCGGGACGGAAATAATTCACCCCTCCACTTT.

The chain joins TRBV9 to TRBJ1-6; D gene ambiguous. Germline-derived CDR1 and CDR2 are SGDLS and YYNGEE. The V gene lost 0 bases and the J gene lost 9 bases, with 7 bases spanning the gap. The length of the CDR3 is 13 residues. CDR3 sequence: CASSVVLGSPLHF. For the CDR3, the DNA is TGTGCCAGCAGCGTAGTTTTGGGTTCACCCCTCCACTTT.

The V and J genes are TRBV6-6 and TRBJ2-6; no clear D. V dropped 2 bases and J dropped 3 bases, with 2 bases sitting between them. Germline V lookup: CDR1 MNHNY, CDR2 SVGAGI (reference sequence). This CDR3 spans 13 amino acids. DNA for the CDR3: TGTGCCAGCAGTTACGTTGGGGCCAACGTCCTGACTTTC. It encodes CASSYVGANVLTF.

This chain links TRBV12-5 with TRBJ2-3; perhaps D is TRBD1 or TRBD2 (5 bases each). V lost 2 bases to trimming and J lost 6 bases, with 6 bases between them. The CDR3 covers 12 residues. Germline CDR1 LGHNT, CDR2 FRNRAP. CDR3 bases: TGTGCTAGTGGTTTGTGGGGGGATACGCAGTATTTT. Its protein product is CASGLWGDTQYF. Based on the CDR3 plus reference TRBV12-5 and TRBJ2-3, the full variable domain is DARVTQTPRHKVTEMGQEVTMRCQPILGHNTVFWYRQTMMQGLELLAYFRNRAPLDDSGMPKDRFSAEMPDATLATLKIQPSEPRDSAVYFCASGLWGDTQYFGPGTRLTVL.

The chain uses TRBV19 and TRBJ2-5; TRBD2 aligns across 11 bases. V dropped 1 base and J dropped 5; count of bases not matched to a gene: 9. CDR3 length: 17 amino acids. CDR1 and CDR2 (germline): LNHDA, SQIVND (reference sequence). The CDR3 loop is CASSIAQGASGGETQYF. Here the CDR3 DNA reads TGTGCCAGTAGTATAGCCCAAGGGGCTAGCGGGGGGGAGACCCAGTACTTC.

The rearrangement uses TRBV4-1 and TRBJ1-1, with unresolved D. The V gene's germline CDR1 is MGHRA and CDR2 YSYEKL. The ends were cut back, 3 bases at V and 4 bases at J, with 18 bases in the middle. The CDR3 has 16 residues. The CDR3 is CASSHGYSPMGTEAFF. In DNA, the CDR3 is TGCGCCAGCAGCCATGGATACTCTCCCATGGGCACTGAAGCTTTCTTT.

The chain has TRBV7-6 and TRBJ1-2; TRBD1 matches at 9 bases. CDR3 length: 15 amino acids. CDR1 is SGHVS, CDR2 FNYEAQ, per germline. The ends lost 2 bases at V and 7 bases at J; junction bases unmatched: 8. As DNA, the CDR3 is TGTGCCAGCAGCTTATTACCGGGACAGGGCTCTGGCTACACCTTC. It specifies CASSLLPGQGSGYTF.

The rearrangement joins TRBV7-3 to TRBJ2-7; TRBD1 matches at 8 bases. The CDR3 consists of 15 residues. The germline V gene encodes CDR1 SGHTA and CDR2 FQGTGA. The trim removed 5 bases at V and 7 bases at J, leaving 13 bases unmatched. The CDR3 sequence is CASSLQPGTGREQYF. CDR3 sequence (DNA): TGTGCCAGCAGCCTCCAACCCGGGACAGGAAGGGAGCAGTACTTC.

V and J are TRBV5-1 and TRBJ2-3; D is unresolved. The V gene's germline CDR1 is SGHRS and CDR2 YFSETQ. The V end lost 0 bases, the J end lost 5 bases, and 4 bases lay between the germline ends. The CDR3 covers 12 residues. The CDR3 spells CASSLDRDTQYF. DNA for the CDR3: TGCGCCAGCAGCTTGGATAGAGATACGCAGTATTTT.

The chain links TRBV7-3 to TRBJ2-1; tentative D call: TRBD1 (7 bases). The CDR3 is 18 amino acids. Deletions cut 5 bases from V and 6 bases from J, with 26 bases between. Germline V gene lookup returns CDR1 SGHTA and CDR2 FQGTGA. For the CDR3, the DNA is TGTGCCAGCAGCCCCGGACAGGAGTTGGTTAGGGAGGCCAATGAGCAGTTCTTC. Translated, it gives CASSPGQELVREANEQFF.

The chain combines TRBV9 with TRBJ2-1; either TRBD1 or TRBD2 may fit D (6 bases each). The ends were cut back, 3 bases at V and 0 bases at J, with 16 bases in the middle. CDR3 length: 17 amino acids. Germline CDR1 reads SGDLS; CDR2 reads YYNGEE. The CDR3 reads CASSASSGAGSYNEQFF. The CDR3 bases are TGTGCCAGCAGCGCATCCTCGGGGGCTGGCTCCTACAATGAGCAGTTCTTC.

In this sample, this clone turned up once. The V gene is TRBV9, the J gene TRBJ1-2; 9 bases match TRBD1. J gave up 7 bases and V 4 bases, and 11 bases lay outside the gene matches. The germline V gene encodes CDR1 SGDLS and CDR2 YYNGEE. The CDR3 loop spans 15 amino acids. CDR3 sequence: CASSPRTGDPGGYTF. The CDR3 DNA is TGTGCCAGCAGCCCGAGGACAGGGGATCCGGGTGGCTACACCTTC.

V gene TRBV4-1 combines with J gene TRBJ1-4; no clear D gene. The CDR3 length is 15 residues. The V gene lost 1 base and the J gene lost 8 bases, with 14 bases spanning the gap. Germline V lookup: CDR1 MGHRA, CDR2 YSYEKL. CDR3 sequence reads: CASSQAAVWNEKLFF. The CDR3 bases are TGCGCCAGCAGCCAAGCAGCCGTTTGGAACGAAAAACTGTTTTTT.

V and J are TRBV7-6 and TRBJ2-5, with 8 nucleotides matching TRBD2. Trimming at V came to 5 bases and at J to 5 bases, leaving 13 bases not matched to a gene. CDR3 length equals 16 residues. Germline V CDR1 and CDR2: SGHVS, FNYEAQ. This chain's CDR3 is CASSPILARGGETQYF. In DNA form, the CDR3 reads TGTGCCAGCAGCCCGATACTAGCCCGGGGGGGGGAGACCCAGTACTTC.

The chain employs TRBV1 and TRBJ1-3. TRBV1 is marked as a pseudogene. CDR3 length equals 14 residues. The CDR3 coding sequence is TGCACCAGCAGCCAAGGCCCCCTGTCAAACACCATATATTTT. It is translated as CTSSQGPLSNTIYF.